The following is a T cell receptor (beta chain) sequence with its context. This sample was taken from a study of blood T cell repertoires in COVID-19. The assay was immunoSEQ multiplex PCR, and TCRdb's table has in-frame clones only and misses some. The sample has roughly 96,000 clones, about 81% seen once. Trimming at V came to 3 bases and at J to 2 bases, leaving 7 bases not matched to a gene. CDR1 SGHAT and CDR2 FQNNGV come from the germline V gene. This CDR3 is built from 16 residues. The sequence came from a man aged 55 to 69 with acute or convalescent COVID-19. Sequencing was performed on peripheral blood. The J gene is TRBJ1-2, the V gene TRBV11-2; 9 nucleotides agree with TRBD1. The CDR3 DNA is TGTGCCAGCAGCTTGGGGGGACAGGGCTTAAACTATGGCTACACCTTC. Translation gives CASSLGGQGLNYGYTF.